These 17 T cell receptor beta chains were sequenced from one sample in a study of molecular identifiers for immune sequencing clone quantification (dated by TCRdb to the late 2010s). Libraries were built with PCR. Sequencing instrument: Illumina HiSeq 4000. The raw public reads went through TCRdb reprocessing: fastp at Q25, MiXCR clone calling, in-frame beta chains kept. Rows are unified per CDR3 protein, each entry keeping the most common DNA and genes. This sample lists around 480,000 distinct CDR3 sequences; 20% to 25% were detected once. 0.7% to 1% of the sample belongs to the ten largest clones. Sequenced sample: naive CD8+ T cells from blood, with Jurkat cell RNA spiked in. In the paper's terms, the cell subset or site label means: FACS-sorted CD8+CD4-CCR7+CD45RA+ naive T cells. Source of these receptors: a human donor in good health. Some libraries in this study had Jurkat cell RNA spiked in.

This clonotype was detected ten times or more. The chain links TRBV6-5 to TRBJ2-7; 7 positions agree with TRBD2. There are 18 residues in the CDR3. V gave up 0 bases and J gave up 5 bases; unmatched junction bases: 16. Germline V lookup: CDR1 MNHEY, CDR2 SVGAGI. CDR3 DNA: TGTGCCAGCAGTTACTCGAATCGATTCGGGAGGCCCCGGGACGAGCAGTACTTC. It encodes CASSYSNRFGRPRDEQYF.

The table lists this clonotype with many counts. This chain links TRBV2 with TRBJ1-1, with D maybe TRBD1 (5 bases). Looked up from germline, CDR1 is SNHLY and CDR2 is FYNNEI. The length of the CDR3 is 14 residues. Trimming removed 7 bases at V and 0 bases at J, with 12 bases between. CDR3 amino acids: CASNLGLLNTEAFF. In nucleotides, the CDR3 is TGTGCCAGCAACCTGGGACTCTTGAACACTGAAGCTTTCTTT. Variable domain in full (rest from reference TRBV2 and TRBJ1-1): EPEVTQTPSHQVTQMGQEVILRCVPISNHLYFYWYRQILGQKVEFLVSFYNNEISEKSEIFDDQFSVERPDGSNFTLKIRSTKLEDSAMYFCASNLGLLNTEAFFGQGTRLTVV.

Note on this clonotype: A read error may account for a junction end that differs from germline. V gene TRBV5-6 combines with J gene TRBJ2-7; D is unclear. CDR3 size: 14 residues. Per germline, CDR1 SGHDT and CDR2 YYEEEE. CDR3 residues: CASSADGVSYGQYF. CDR3 in DNA: TGTGCCAGCAGCGCTGACGGTGTCTCCTACGGGCAGTACTTC.

The chain joins TRBV9 to TRBJ2-3, with D perhaps being TRBD1 or TRBD2 (6 bases each). The V end lost 2 bases, the J end lost 6 bases, and 13 bases lay between the germline ends. The CDR3 runs 14 residues. Germline V lookup: CDR1 SGDLS, CDR2 YYNGEE. The CDR3 nucleotides read TGTGCCAGCAGCGTGGTAGGGGGGAAGGATACGCAGTATTTT. This encodes CASSVVGGKDTQYF.

The table lists this clonotype with many counts. The chain combines TRBV5-1 with TRBJ2-3; TRBD1 agrees at 7 bases. The CDR3 runs to 14 residues. Germline CDR1 is SGHRS and CDR2 is YFSETQ. Unmatched junction bases numbered 3, after V lost 2 bases and J lost 3 bases. The DNA for the CDR3 is TGCGCCAGCAGCTTATGGGACAGAACAGATACGCAGTATTTT. Protein sequence: CASSLWDRTDTQYF. The entire variable domain, with the rest obtained from reference TRBV5-1 and TRBJ2-3, is as follows: KAGVTQTPRYLIKTRGQQVTLSCSPISGHRSVSWYQQTPGQGLQFLFEYFSETQRNKGNFPGRFSGRQFSNSRSEMNVSTLELGDSALYLCASSLWDRTDTQYFGPGTRLTVL.

The rearrangement links TRBV30 to TRBJ2-7; the D gene is possibly TRBD1 (5 bases). Per the germline V gene, CDR1 is GTSNPN and CDR2 is SVGIG (reference sequence). Trimming cost V 0 bases and J 1 base, with 13 bases left between them. This CDR3 region has 15 residues. CDR3 bases: TGTGCCTGGAGTGTTTCGGACAAATTATCCTACGAGCAGTACTTC. Translated: CAWSVSDKLSYEQYF.

The chain joins TRBV7-9 to TRBJ2-1, with 8 bases fitting TRBD1. The trim removed 1 base at V and 9 bases at J, leaving 8 bases unmatched. CDR1 SEHNR and CDR2 FQNEAQ come from the germline V gene (reference sequence). This CDR3 has 15 amino acids. The CDR3 here is CASSLGWTGYGEQFF. DNA of the CDR3: TGTGCCAGCAGCTTAGGTTGGACAGGGTACGGTGAGCAGTTCTTC.

This clonotype has just a few counts. The gene calls are TRBV20-1 and TRBJ2-2; possible D gene TRBD2, 6 bases. Between the trimmed V and J ends, which lost 3 bases and 7 bases, there was a span of 12 bases. The CDR3 spans 13 residues. Looked up from germline, CDR1 is DFQATT and CDR2 is SNEGSKA (reference sequence). The CDR3 sequence is CSARAGLGGELFF. In nucleotides, the CDR3 is TGCAGTGCTAGGGCGGGATTAGGCGGGGAGCTGTTTTTT.

The sample holds one count of this clonotype. A much larger clone lies one base from this, so it may be a read error. The chain carries TRBV21-1 and TRBJ1-1; TRBD1, the table's D call, lacks a check against the DNA. TRBV21-1 counts as a pseudogene. The CDR3 spans 18 residues. DNA of the CDR3: TGTGCCAGCAGCGCCTGTCCGGGACAGGGATTGGTTCACACTGAAGCTTTCTTT. Protein: CASSACPGQGLVHTEAFF.

This clonotype has at least ten counts. V gene TRBV5-4 combines with J gene TRBJ2-7; TRBD1 aligns across 9 bases. CDR1 SGHNT and CDR2 YYREEE come from the germline V gene (reference sequence). CDR3 length: 14 amino acids. With 0 bases clipped from V and 7 bases from J, the junction kept 5 bases outside the gene matches. CDR3 sequence: CASSLDRGQNEQYF. CDR3 nucleotides: TGTGCCAGCAGCTTGGACAGGGGGCAAAATGAGCAGTACTTC.

Notes on this clonotype: A single base separates this from a much larger clone, so it may be a read error. The chain couples TRBV12-3 or TRBV12-4 to TRBJ2-3, with D possibly being TRBD1 (5 bases). CDR3 length: 14 amino acids. V was cut by 7 bases and J by 3 bases, with 14 bases left in between. The CDR3 region is CASTLSGSTDTQYF. In nucleotides, the CDR3 is TGTGCCAGCACCCTATCAGGGTCGACAGATACGCAGTATTTT.

This clonotype was observed a handful of times. J is TRBJ2-7 and V is TRBV20-1, with a weak D call TRBD2 (5 bases). Per the germline V gene, CDR1 is DFQATT and CDR2 is SNEGSKA (reference sequence). With 4 bases removed from V and 0 bases from J, the gap between germline ends came to 10 bases. This CDR3 has 13 amino acids. The chain's CDR3 is CSATLAFSYEQYF. The CDR3 DNA reads as TGCAGTGCTACTCTAGCTTTCTCCTACGAGCAGTACTTC.

This clonotype has just a few counts. This chain's CDR3 is CASSLYGGDSSYEQYF. CDR3 bases: TGTGCCAGCAGCTTATACGGGGGGGACAGCTCCTACGAGCAGTACTTC. The V gene is TRBV7-2, the J gene TRBJ2-7, with D perhaps TRBD2 (8 bases). V lost 2 bases and J 0 bases, leaving 14 bases between the germline ends. Germline V gene lookup returns CDR1 SGHTA and CDR2 FQGNSA. CDR3 length: 16 amino acids.

This chain uses TRBV9 with TRBJ1-3, with a tentative D call TRBD1 (5 bases). V was pared by 4 bases and J by 11 bases, with 16 bases between. Germline assignment: CDR1 SGDLS and CDR2 YYNGEE. This CDR3 spans 13 amino acids. The CDR3 nucleotides are TGTGCCAGCAGCTCCTCTGGGACTAACGCCATATATTTT. This codes for CASSSSGTNAIYF. Together with reference TRBV9 and TRBJ1-3, the CDR3 gives the full variable domain: DSGVTQTPKHLITATGQRVTLRCSPRSGDLSVYWYQQSLDQGLQFLIQYYNGEERAKGNILERFSAQQFPDLHSELNLSSLELGDSALYFCASSSSGTNAIYFGEGSWLTVV.

This clonotype was recorded a few times. V and J are TRBV18 and TRBJ2-7, with TRBD1 matching 8 bases. CDR3 length equals 16 residues. The J segment lost 5 bases and the V segment lost 3 bases, leaving 12 bases of the junction unmatched. The germline gives CDR1 KGHSH, CDR2 LQKENI. CDR3 nucleotide sequence: TGTGCCAGCTCACCGTACGACGTCCCAGGGGGCCACGAGCAGTACTTC. This translates into CASSPYDVPGGHEQYF.

The rearrangement links TRBV29-1 to TRBJ1-3; no clear D. The CDR3 loop spans 12 amino acids. V was trimmed by 5 bases and J by 0 bases, leaving 5 bases between them. Germline values: CDR1 SQVTM, CDR2 ANQGSEA. This chain's CDR3 is CSVPGSGNTIYF. The CDR3 DNA is TGCAGCGTTCCGGGCTCTGGAAACACCATATATTTT.

This clonotype was detected ten times or more. The V and J genes are TRBV7-6 and TRBJ2-7; D is unclear. V gave up 1 base and J gave up 7 bases, with 11 bases separating them. The CDR3 has 13 residues. The germline V gene encodes CDR1 SGHVS and CDR2 FNYEAQ. The CDR3 DNA is TGTGCCAGCAGCTTAGAGGGCACGAGTGAGCAGTACTTC. Encoded protein: CASSLEGTSEQYF.